The TCR beta chain under discussion was sequenced for a study of PD-L1 blockade in urothelial cancer. Study-level information: In 2014 therapy began: atezolizumab 1,200 mg intravenously every 3 weeks. Male sex and bladder-origin urothelial cancer were recorded for about 90% of the roughly 30 patients. The number of prior chemotherapy regimens per patient was 0 to 3. There were a median of approximately 150,000 T cells in blood samples.

Assay used: immunoSEQ multiplex PCR; TCRdb lists only in-frame clones, some missing. The repertoire consists of around 100,000 clones, with roughly 87% occurring once and the leading ten covering roughly 2%. Time point described: pretreatment peripheral blood. Trimming shortened V by 2 bases and J by 5 bases, and 15 bases separated the two germline ends. The germline V gene encodes CDR1 MNHEY and CDR2 SVGAGI. The CDR3 has 16 residues. The sample here was PBMCs, taken around atezolizumab (anti-PD-L1) treatment. The genes are TRBV6-5 and TRBJ1-4, with a possible D match to TRBD1 (5 bases). The receptor was derived from a man aged 60-69 years with urothelial cancer. In DNA form, the CDR3 reads TGTGCCAGCAGTTACCGCCTGGGGCTGGGGAATGAAAAACTGTTTTTT. Protein product: CASSYRLGLGNEKLFF.